The 8 T cell receptor beta chains below all came from one sample that was sequenced in a study of blood T cell repertoires in COVID-19. The repertoire was sequenced with immunoSEQ multiplex PCR; TCRdb's copy has only in-frame clones and lacks some. The table lists over 30,000 clones, roughly 88% of them singletons, with around 10% in the top ten. The sample was peripheral blood. The receptors come from a man between 70 and 80 years old with acute or convalescent COVID-19.

J is TRBJ2-7 and V is TRBV7-2; 10 bases map to TRBD1. V shed 5 bases and J 2 bases; nucleotides not matched to a gene: 3. Germline assignment: CDR1 SGHTA and CDR2 FQGNSA. The CDR3 sequence is 14 residues long. For the CDR3, the DNA is TGTGCCAGCAGCCCGGACAGGGGGACCTACGAGCAGTACTTC. Translating it yields CASSPDRGTYEQYF. Using reference TRBV7-2 and TRBJ2-7 for the parts outside the CDR3, the full variable domain is GAGVSQSPSNKVTEKGKDVELRCDPISGHTALYWYRQSLGQGLEFLIYFQGNSAPDKSGLPSDRFSAERTGGSVSTLTIQRTQQEDSAVYLCASSPDRGTYEQYFGPGTRLTVT.

The chain uses TRBV5-1 and TRBJ2-5; 14 nucleotides agree with TRBD2. The CDR3 runs to 15 residues. With 4 bases clipped from V and 4 bases from J, the junction kept 3 bases outside the gene matches. The germline V gene has CDR1 SGHRS and CDR2 YFSETQ. The CDR3 region has the DNA TGCGCCAGCAGCGACGGACTAGCGGGAGGAGAGACCCAGTACTTC. This encodes CASSDGLAGGETQYF. Combining the CDR3 with reference TRBV5-1 and TRBJ2-5 gives the whole variable domain KAGVTQTPRYLIKTRGQQVTLSCSPISGHRSVSWYQQTPGQGLQFLFEYFSETQRNKGNFPGRFSGRQFSNSRSEMNVSTLELGDSALYLCASSDGLAGGETQYFGPGTRLLVL.

V gene TRBV9 combines with J gene TRBJ2-3; TRBD1 matches at 8 bases. Germline V CDR1 and CDR2: SGDLS, YYNGEE. With 3 bases clipped from V and 2 bases from J, the junction kept 5 bases outside the gene matches. The CDR3 extends over 15 amino acids. The CDR3 reads CASSAGQGHTDTQYF. The CDR3 bases are TGTGCCAGCAGCGCCGGACAGGGACACACAGATACGCAGTATTTT.

This clone was detected once. J is TRBJ2-5 and V is TRBV28; 7 nucleotides line up with TRBD1. Trimming at V came to 5 bases and at J to 5 bases, leaving 14 bases not matched to a gene. Germline V gene lookup returns CDR1 MDHEN and CDR2 SYDVKM. CDR3 size: 16 residues. CDR3 coding DNA: TGTGCCAGCAGTCCCATAGGGGACAGTTTTTCGGAGACCCAGTACTTC. It specifies CASSPIGDSFSETQYF.

The rearrangement uses TRBV7-9 and TRBJ2-1; 7 bases match TRBD2. After removal of 6 bases from V and 8 bases from J, the junction contained 13 bases not matched to a gene. Germline V gene lookup returns CDR1 SEHNR and CDR2 FQNEAQ (reference sequence). CDR3 length: 15 amino acids. CDR3 region: CASSPRSGFGDEQFF. CDR3 bases: TGTGCCAGCAGTCCCCGTAGCGGGTTTGGGGATGAGCAGTTCTTC.

The V call is TRBV9, the J call TRBJ2-7; 7 nucleotides align to TRBD1. This CDR3 has 14 residues. CDR1 and CDR2 (germline): SGDLS, YYNGEE. Germline trimming cut 4 bases from V and 0 bases from J; bases unmatched to any gene: 4. Here the CDR3 reads CASSPGTDSYEQYF. The CDR3 DNA follows: TGTGCCAGCAGCCCCGGGACAGACTCCTACGAGCAGTACTTC. Variable domain in full (rest from reference TRBV9 and TRBJ2-7): DSGVTQTPKHLITATGQRVTLRCSPRSGDLSVYWYQQSLDQGLQFLIQYYNGEERAKGNILERFSAQQFPDLHSELNLSSLELGDSALYFCASSPGTDSYEQYFGPGTRLTVT.

This rearrangement joins TRBV11-2 to TRBJ1-3; no reliable D call. Trimming removed 5 bases at V and 0 bases at J, with 17 bases between. Looked up from germline, CDR1 is SGHAT and CDR2 is FQNNGV. There are 17 residues in the CDR3. CDR3: CASSPMRVRRSGNTIYF. CDR3 coding DNA: TGTGCCAGCAGCCCGATGCGGGTCCGGCGCTCTGGAAACACCATATATTTT.

This chain links TRBV4-3 with TRBJ2-2; 7 nucleotides line up with TRBD2. The J segment lost 2 bases and the V segment lost 1 base, leaving 4 bases of the junction unmatched. Per the germline V gene, CDR1 is LGHNA and CDR2 is YSLEER. The CDR3 extends over 16 amino acids. CDR3 coding DNA: TGCGCCAGCAGCCAAGGGGCGGGAGCAAACACCGGGGAGCTGTTTTTT. This sequence encodes CASSQGAGANTGELFF.